This entry features one T cell receptor (beta chain) sequence. This sample was included in a study of identical twins. TCRdb reprocessed the 5' RACE reads via MiXCR and lists one record per CDR3 protein. The data hold about 690,000 distinct CDR3 sequences, with about 20% observed a single time. Deletions cut 0 bases from V and 5 bases from J, with 13 bases between. In germline, CDR1 is LNHNV, CDR2 YYDKDF (reference sequence). The CDR3 spans 15 residues. This sample was shared with a second study, whose subject was T cells expressing NK-cell markers. According to that study: Specificity for HCMV among expanded NKG2C+ T cell clones was not established.

J is TRBJ1-2 and V is TRBV15, with a tentative D call TRBD1 (6 bases). The receptor was derived from a young woman in good health. The specimen was PBMCs. CDR3 loop: CATSRDRGGAYGYTF. The CDR3 region has the DNA TGTGCCACCAGCAGAGATCGAGGGGGGGCATATGGCTACACCTTC.